Each of the 24 T cell receptor beta chains below was sequenced from the same sample in a study of shared clonotypes between healthy human individuals. The method was immunoSEQ multiplex PCR; TCRdb's version includes in-frame clones alone and lacks a portion of them. The sample holds 400,000 or so clones, about 96% seen once. Material: memory CD8+ T cells sorted from blood. Subset specified: CD45RO+ cells pooled with CCR7-negative TemRA cells. Every receptor here comes from a man aged 25 to 45 in good health.

The chain uses TRBV7-8 and TRBJ2-2; 9 nucleotides align to TRBD2. The germline gives CDR1 SGHVS, CDR2 FQNEAQ. There are 17 residues in the CDR3. V shed 1 base, J shed 2 bases, and the junction held 5 bases outside the gene matches. The CDR3 nucleotides read TGTGCCAGCAGCTTAGGGTATAGCGGGAGAAACACCGGGGAGCTGTTTTTT. This translates into CASSLGYSGRNTGELFF.

This clone was picked up one time. This rearrangement joins TRBV28 to TRBJ1-2; tentative D call: TRBD1 (6 bases). This CDR3 is built from 18 residues. The V end was cut by 5 bases, the J end by 7 bases, with 29 bases between. The V gene's germline CDR1 is MDHEN and CDR2 SYDVKM. The CDR3 protein is CASSSQGIGDRDVRGYTF. CDR3 coding DNA: TGTGCCAGCAGTAGTCAGGGGATAGGGGATAGGGATGTTCGTGGCTACACCTTC.

The rearrangement joins TRBV2 to TRBJ1-2; 8 positions match TRBD1. The ends lost 6 bases at V and 8 bases at J; junction bases unmatched: 14. Germline V lookup: CDR1 SNHLY, CDR2 FYNNEI. The CDR3 consists of 15 residues. The CDR3 coding sequence is TGTGCCAGCAGAGGGCAGGGGGCGAAGTTCGCCGGCTACACCTTC. Amino acid sequence: CASRGQGAKFAGYTF.

The chain recombines TRBV11-1 with TRBJ2-5, with 11 positions matching TRBD2. V trimming: 4 bases; J trimming: 5 bases; junction bases outside the gene matches: 9. Germline V CDR1 and CDR2: SGHAT, FQDESV (reference sequence). The CDR3 loop spans 16 amino acids. CDR3: CASSSIAGGRPETQYF. The DNA for the CDR3 is TGTGCCAGCAGCTCAATAGCGGGAGGGCGGCCGGAGACCCAGTACTTC.

V is TRBV27 and J is TRBJ2-2, with 8 bases identical to TRBD1. There are 16 residues in the CDR3. CDR1 and CDR2 from the germline V gene are MNHEY and SMNVEV (reference sequence). The J segment lost 1 base and the V segment lost 7 bases, leaving 8 bases of the junction unmatched. In nucleotides, the CDR3 is TGTGCCAGCACCATAACCGGGACAGGGAACACCGGGGAGCTGTTTTTT. It is translated as CASTITGTGNTGELFF.

The J gene is TRBJ2-1, the V gene TRBV4-2; TRBD2 matches at 10 bases. The CDR3 runs 20 residues. The V gene end was trimmed by 4 bases and the J gene end by 0 bases; junction bases not matched to a gene: 15. Germline CDR1 is LGHNA and CDR2 is YNFKEQ. The CDR3 nucleotides read TGTGCCAGCAGCCGTCTAGAAGGGACTAGCGATTTTCTCTCCTACAATGAGCAGTTCTTC. It codes for CASSRLEGTSDFLSYNEQFF.

The chain uses TRBV25-1 and TRBJ1-6; D is unclear. Deletions cut 2 bases from V and 7 bases from J, with 6 bases between. The germline V gene encodes CDR1 MGHDK and CDR2 SYGVNS. This CDR3 has 13 amino acids. In DNA, the CDR3 is TGTGCCAGCAGTGAACCGGGAAATTCACCCCTCCACTTT. Its protein product is CASSEPGNSPLHF.

The J gene is TRBJ1-5, the V gene TRBV19; 8 bases agree with TRBD1. The CDR3 has 14 amino acids. The ends lost 6 bases at V and 7 bases at J; junction bases unmatched: 8. Germline CDR1 LNHDA, CDR2 SQIVND (reference sequence). CDR3 coding DNA: TGTGCCAGTAGCCTACAGGGGGGGTTACAGCCCCAGCATTTT. Translating gives CASSLQGGLQPQHF.

This chain links TRBV11-2 with TRBJ2-2; 9 bases fit TRBD2. V lost 5 bases to trimming and J lost 5 bases; unmatched junction nucleotides: 6. The germline V gene has CDR1 SGHAT and CDR2 FQNNGV. This CDR3 has 15 amino acids. The CDR3 DNA follows: TGTGCCAGCAGCCTACAAGCGGGAGGTACCGGGGAGCTGTTTTTT. Amino acid sequence: CASSLQAGGTGELFF.

The chain is built from TRBV7-3 and TRBJ1-5; D is uncertain. Germline values: CDR1 SGHTA, CDR2 FQGTGA. With 5 bases removed from V and 2 bases from J, the gap between germline ends came to 19 bases. The length of the CDR3 is 17 residues. CDR3 amino acids: CASSNPFGDGGNQPQHF. DNA for the CDR3: TGTGCCAGCAGCAATCCATTTGGGGATGGTGGCAATCAGCCCCAGCATTTT. The full variable domain, with the rest looked up from reference TRBV7-3 and TRBJ1-5, is GAGVSQTPSNKVTEKGKYVELRCDPISGHTALYWYRQSLGQGPEFLIYFQGTGAADDSGLPNDRFFAVRPEGSVSTLKIQRTERGDSAVYLCASSNPFGDGGNQPQHFGDGTRLSIL.

The rearrangement links TRBV28 to TRBJ2-2, with a possible D match to TRBD1 (5 bases). The CDR3 covers 13 residues. The ends were cut back, 7 bases at V and 8 bases at J, with 14 bases in the middle. Looked up from germline, CDR1 is MDHEN and CDR2 is SYDVKM. DNA for the CDR3: TGTGCCAGCACCACCAGGGTGTTGGGGGAGCTGTTTTTT. This encodes CASTTRVLGELFF. Full variable domain (outside the CDR3, taken from reference TRBV28 and TRBJ2-2): DVKVTQSSRYLVKRTGEKVFLECVQDMDHENMFWYRQDPGLGLRLIYFSYDVKMKEKGDIPEGYSVSREKKERFSLILESASTNQTSMYLCASTTRVLGELFFGEGSRLTVL.

The J gene is TRBJ2-7, the V gene TRBV4-1, with 10 bases aligning to TRBD1. This CDR3 spans 14 amino acids. J was trimmed by 2 bases and V by 3 bases; bases with no gene match: 1. From germline, CDR1 is MGHRA and CDR2 YSYEKL. The CDR3 spells CASSQGQGTYEQYF. CDR3 DNA sequence: TGCGCCAGCAGCCAGGGACAGGGGACCTACGAGCAGTACTTC.

V is TRBV7-6 and J is TRBJ2-2; the D call may be TRBD1 or TRBD2 (5 bases each). Per the germline V gene, CDR1 is SGHVS and CDR2 is FNYEAQ. With 4 bases removed from V and 4 bases from J, the gap between germline ends came to 16 bases. This CDR3 spans 16 amino acids. DNA of the CDR3: TGTGCCAGCAGCTCCACTTGGGGACGAGGCACCGGGGAGCTGTTTTTT. It yields the protein CASSSTWGRGTGELFF. Supplemented by reference TRBV7-6 and TRBJ2-2, the full variable domain reads GAGVSQSPRYKVTKRGQDVALRCDPISGHVSLYWYRQALGQGPEFLTYFNYEAQQDKSGLPNDRFSAERPEGSISTLTIQRTEQRDSAMYRCASSSTWGRGTGELFFGEGSRLTVL.

This sequence joins TRBV6-6 and TRBJ1-1, with TRBD1 matching 8 bases. Germline V lookup: CDR1 MNHNY, CDR2 SVGAGI (reference sequence). The length of the CDR3 is 15 residues. The V and J ends lost 6 bases and 0 bases, in that order; junction bases with no gene match: 6. CDR3 nucleotide sequence: TGTGCCAGCAGCCTTAGACAGGGGTTGAACACTGAAGCTTTCTTT. Protein: CASSLRQGLNTEAFF.

The V call is TRBV5-4, the J call TRBJ2-1; TRBD2 aligns across 11 bases. The length of the CDR3 is 15 residues. The V gene end was trimmed by 1 base and the J gene end by 8 bases; junction bases not matched to a gene: 5. Germline V gene sequence: CDR1 SGHNT, CDR2 YYREEE (reference sequence). For the CDR3, the DNA is TGTGCCAGCAGCTTGACTAGCGGGAGTACCGATGAGCAGTTCTTC. This sequence encodes CASSLTSGSTDEQFF.

The chain links TRBV10-3 to TRBJ1-2; D perhaps matches TRBD1 (6 bases). The V end was cut by 4 bases, the J end by 4 bases, with 22 bases between. Germline V CDR1 and CDR2: ENHRY, SYGVKD. The CDR3 covers 17 residues. The CDR3 spells CAISGLPTDQGTYGYTF. DNA of the CDR3: TGTGCCATCAGTGGTTTGCCAACCGACCAGGGGACCTATGGCTACACCTTC.

The chain carries TRBV18 and TRBJ1-1; a weak D match, TRBD1 (6 bases). The CDR3 runs 16 residues. Germline V gene lookup returns CDR1 KGHSH and CDR2 LQKENI. With 4 bases removed from V and 1 base from J, the gap between germline ends came to 16 bases. The CDR3 sequence: CASSLYPTGTNTEAFF. The DNA for the CDR3 is TGTGCCAGCTCACTATACCCTACAGGGACGAACACTGAAGCTTTCTTT. Based on the CDR3 plus reference TRBV18 and TRBJ1-1, the full variable domain is NAGVMQNPRHLVRRRGQEARLRCSPMKGHSHVYWYRQLPEEGLKFMVYLQKENIIDESGMPKERFSAEFPKEGPSILRIQQVVRGDSAAYFCASSLYPTGTNTEAFFGQGTRLTVV.

V is TRBV9 and J is TRBJ2-1; D not resolved. Per germline, CDR1 SGDLS and CDR2 YYNGEE. V was cut by 7 bases and J by 4 bases, with 18 bases left in between. The CDR3 runs 15 residues. The CDR3 region has the DNA TGTGCCAGCGAAGGTGGCACAGCTACTTACAATGAGCAGTTCTTC. It translates to CASEGGTATYNEQFF.

This chain joins TRBV30 and TRBJ2-4; maybe TRBD2 (5 bases). The V gene lost 0 bases and the J gene lost 9 bases, with 9 bases spanning the gap. Germline CDR1 GTSNPN, CDR2 SVGIG (reference sequence). The CDR3 sequence is 12 residues long. Written as DNA, the CDR3 is TGTGCCTGGAGTGTACTAGGGAGCATTCAGTACTTC. This gives the protein CAWSVLGSIQYF.

This rearrangement joins TRBV5-8 to TRBJ1-1; the match to TRBD1 covers 11 bases. The V and J ends lost 4 bases and 4 bases, in that order; junction bases with no gene match: 6. CDR3 length: 15 residues. Per germline, CDR1 SGHTS and CDR2 YDEGEE. CDR3: CASSPGQGVGTEAFF. The CDR3 DNA reads TGTGCCAGCAGCCCGGGACAGGGGGTGGGCACTGAAGCTTTCTTT.

The V and J genes are TRBV11-2 and TRBJ2-6; D gene ambiguous. The V gene lost 5 bases and the J gene lost 0 bases, with 8 bases spanning the gap. CDR3 length: 15 residues. Germline V gene lookup returns CDR1 SGHAT and CDR2 FQNNGV. CDR3 amino acids: CASSENPSGANVLTF. CDR3 nucleotides: TGTGCCAGCAGCGAAAACCCCTCTGGGGCCAACGTCCTGACTTTC.

This chain links TRBV2 with TRBJ2-1; 10 bases align to TRBD2. CDR1 is SNHLY, CDR2 FYNNEI, per germline. The CDR3 length is 15 residues. V gave up 8 bases and J gave up 9 bases; unmatched junction bases: 13. This chain's CDR3 is CASGFGTSVWGEQFF. The CDR3 nucleotides read TGTGCCAGCGGATTCGGGACTAGCGTTTGGGGTGAGCAGTTCTTC.

This clone was observed a single time. The V and J genes are TRBV6-6 and TRBJ1-1, with 7 bases lining up with TRBD1. The CDR3 has 11 amino acids. V shed 10 bases, J shed 4 bases, and the junction held 3 bases outside the gene matches. Looked up from germline, CDR1 is MNHNY and CDR2 is SVGAGI (reference sequence). The CDR3 here is CAIRQGTEAFF. The CDR3 region has the DNA TGTGCCATCCGACAGGGCACTGAAGCTTTCTTT.

The chain carries TRBV19 and TRBJ2-4; D gene unclear. The V end lost 3 bases, the J end lost 2 bases, and 14 bases lay between the germline ends. The CDR3 has 16 amino acids. From germline, CDR1 is LNHDA and CDR2 SQIVND (reference sequence). The CDR3 DNA reads as TGTGCCAGTAGTATGGGCAAAGCTCTATCCAAAAACATTCAGTACTTC. This translates into CASSMGKALSKNIQYF. Full variable domain (remainder filled in from reference TRBV19 and TRBJ2-4): DGGITQSPKYLFRKEGQNVTLSCEQNLNHDAMYWYRQDPGQGLRLIYYSQIVNDFQKGDIAEGYSVSREKKESFPLTVTSAQKNPTAFYLCASSMGKALSKNIQYFGAGTRLSVL.